The source of this T cell receptor beta chain is a study of T cells in Graves' hyperthyroidism and ophthalmopathy. This clonotype was counted only a few times. Hyperthyroidism was newly diagnosed in patients aged 18 to 65 (duration under 2 months). Patients were excluded for uncontrolled infection, other autoimmune disease, pregnancy or lactation. Fresh 10 ml peripheral blood yielded PBMCs. The CDR3 is made up of 16 amino acids. Germline V gives CDR1 SGHNT, CDR2 YYREEE (reference sequence). The V and J ends lost 4 bases and 3 bases respectively, with 19 bases between them. TCR beta CDR3 regions were amplified from RNA. A first-round RT-PCR of the TCR CDR3 used the HTBI primer set. MiXCR, applied by TCRdb to the multiplex PCR reads, yields one record per CDR3 protein. This sample has hundreds of thousands of distinct CDR3 sequences; roughly 14% occur once, and the top ten carry 5.8%.

This TCR came from a woman between 25 and 40 years old with Graves' hyperthyroidism that later progressed to Graves' ophthalmopathy. The chain has TRBV5-4 and TRBJ1-2; D is uncertain. The specimen was blood. The CDR3 loop reads CASSRRLRSFDYGYTF. In nucleotides, the CDR3 is TGTGCCAGCAGCAGACGCCTCAGGTCCTTTGACTATGGCTACACCTTC.